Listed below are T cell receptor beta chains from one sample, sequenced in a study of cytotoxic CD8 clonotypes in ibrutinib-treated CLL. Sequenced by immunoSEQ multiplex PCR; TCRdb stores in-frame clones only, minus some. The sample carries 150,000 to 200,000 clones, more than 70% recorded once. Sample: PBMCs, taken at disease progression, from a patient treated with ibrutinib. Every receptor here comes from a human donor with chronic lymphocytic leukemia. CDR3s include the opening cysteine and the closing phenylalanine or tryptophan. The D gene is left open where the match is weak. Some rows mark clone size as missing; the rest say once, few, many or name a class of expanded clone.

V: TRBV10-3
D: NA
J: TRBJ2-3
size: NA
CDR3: CAISEGTDTQYF
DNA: TGTGCCATCAGTGAGGGCACAGATACGCAGTATTTT

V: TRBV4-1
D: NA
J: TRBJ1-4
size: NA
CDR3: CASSQKRSVATNEKLFF
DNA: TGCGCCAGCAGCCAGAAAAGGTCGGTCGCAACTAATGAAAAACTGTTTTTT

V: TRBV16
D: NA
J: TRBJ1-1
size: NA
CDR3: CASSQRANTEAFF
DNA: TGTGCCAGCAGCCAACGGGCGAACACTGAAGCTTTCTTT

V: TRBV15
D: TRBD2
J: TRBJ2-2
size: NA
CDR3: CATTLSGVNTGELFF
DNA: TGTGCCACCACCCTCAGCGGGGTGAACACCGGGGAGCTGTTTTTT

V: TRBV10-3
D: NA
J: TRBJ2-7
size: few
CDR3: CAISDTGGQDEQYF
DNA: TGTGCCATCAGTGATACAGGCGGCCAGGACGAGCAGTACTTC

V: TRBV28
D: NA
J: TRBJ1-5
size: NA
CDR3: CASSWTQDQPQHF
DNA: TGTGCCAGCAGTTGGACGCAAGATCAGCCCCAGCATTTT

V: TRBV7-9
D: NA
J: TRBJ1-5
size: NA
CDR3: CASSLNQPQHF
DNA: TGTGCCAGCAGCTTGAATCAGCCCCAGCATTTT

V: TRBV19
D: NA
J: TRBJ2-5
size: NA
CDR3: CASSRRDFQETQYF
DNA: TGTGCCAGTAGCAGGCGGGATTTTCAAGAGACCCAGTACTTC

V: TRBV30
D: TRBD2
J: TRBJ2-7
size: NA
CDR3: CAWSVRSGSELRLYEQYF
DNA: TGTGCCTGGAGTGTACGTAGCGGGAGTGAGTTAAGGCTTTACGAGCAGTACTTC

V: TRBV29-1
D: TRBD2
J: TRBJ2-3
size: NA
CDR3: CSVTLAGGTDTQYF
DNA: TGCAGCGTTACCCTAGCGGGAGGCACAGATACGCAGTATTTT

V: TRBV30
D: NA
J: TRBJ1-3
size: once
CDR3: CAWRDQGYTIYF
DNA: TGTGCCTGGAGAGACCAGGGTTACACCATATATTTT

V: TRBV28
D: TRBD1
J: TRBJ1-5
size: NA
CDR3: CASSSLGQGTYSNQPQHF
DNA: TGTGCCAGCAGCTCACTGGGACAGGGCACTTATAGCAATCAGCCCCAGCATTTT

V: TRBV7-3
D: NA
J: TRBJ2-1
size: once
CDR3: CASSLTKNEQFF
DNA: TGTGCCAGCAGCTTAACGAAGAATGAGCAGTTCTTC

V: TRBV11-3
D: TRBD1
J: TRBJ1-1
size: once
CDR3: CASSLAGQGTQSF
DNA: TGTGCCAGCAGCTTAGCGGGACAGGGGACCCAGTCCTTT

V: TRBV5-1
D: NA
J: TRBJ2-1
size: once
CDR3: CASSLAGGRDSLFHNEQFF
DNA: TGCGCCAGCAGCTTGGCTGGTGGCAGGGATTCACTTTTTCACAATGAGCAGTTCTTC

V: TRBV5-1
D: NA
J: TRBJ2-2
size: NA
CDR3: CASSFMQERTGELFF
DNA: TGCGCCAGCAGCTTTATGCAGGAGAGGACCGGGGAGCTGTTTTTT

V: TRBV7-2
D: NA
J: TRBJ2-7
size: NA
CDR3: CASSLNLRFTYEQYF
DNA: TGTGCCAGCAGCTTAAACCTCCGATTCACCTACGAGCAGTACTTC

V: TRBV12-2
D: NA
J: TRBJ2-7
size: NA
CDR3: CGNGDLDRSSYEQYF
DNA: TGTGGTAACGGGGACCTTGACAGGAGCTCCTACGAGCAGTACTTC

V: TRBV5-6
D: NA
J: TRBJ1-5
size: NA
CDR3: CASSLGSGGTQPQHF
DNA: TGTGCCAGCAGCTTGGGTTCAGGCGGAACTCAGCCCCAGCATTTT

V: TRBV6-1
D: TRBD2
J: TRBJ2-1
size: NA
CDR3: CASRTSSHEQFF
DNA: TGTGCCAGCAGGACTAGCAGCCATGAGCAGTTCTTC

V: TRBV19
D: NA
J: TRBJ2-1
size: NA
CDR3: CASSLPSHGETYYNEQFF
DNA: TGTGCCAGTAGTCTACCGTCGCACGGCGAAACGTATTACAATGAGCAGTTCTTC

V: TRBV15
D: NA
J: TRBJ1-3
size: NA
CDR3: CATSRDPQTGNTIYF
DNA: TGTGCCACCAGCAGAGATCCGCAGACTGGAAACACCATATATTTT

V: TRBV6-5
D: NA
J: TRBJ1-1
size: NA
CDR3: CATRLEMNTEAFF
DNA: TGTGCCACCCGATTGGAAATGAACACTGAAGCTTTCTTT

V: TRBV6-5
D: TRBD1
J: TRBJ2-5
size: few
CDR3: CASSSTGEETQYF
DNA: TGTGCCAGCAGTAGCACAGGGGAAGAGACCCAGTACTTC

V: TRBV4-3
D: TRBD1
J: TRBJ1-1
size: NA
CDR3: CASSRTGGVTEAFF
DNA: TGCGCCAGCAGCCGAACAGGGGGCGTCACTGAAGCTTTCTTT

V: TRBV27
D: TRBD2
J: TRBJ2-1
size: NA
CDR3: CASSFSPGGSYNEQFF
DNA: TGTGCCAGCAGTTTCTCTCCGGGAGGGTCATACAATGAGCAGTTCTTC

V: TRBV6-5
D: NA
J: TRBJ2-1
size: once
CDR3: CASSYGAGSNEQFF
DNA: TGTGCCAGCAGTTACGGGGCGGGGTCTAATGAGCAGTTCTTC

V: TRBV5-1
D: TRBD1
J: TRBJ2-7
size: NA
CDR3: CASSSLRWTGGSYEQYF
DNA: TGCGCCAGCAGCTCGTTGAGGTGGACAGGGGGTTCCTACGAGCAGTACTTC

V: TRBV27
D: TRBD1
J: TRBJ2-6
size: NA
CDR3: CASSLWLGGTGHSGANVLTF
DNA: TGTGCCAGCAGTTTATGGTTGGGCGGGACAGGACACTCTGGGGCCAACGTCCTGACTTTC

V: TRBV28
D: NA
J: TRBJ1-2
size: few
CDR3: CASRDWGGYTF
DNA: TGTGCCAGCAGAGATTGGGGTGGCTACACCTTC

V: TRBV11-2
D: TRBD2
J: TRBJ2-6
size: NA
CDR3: CASSAALTSGKPGANVLTF
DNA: TGTGCCAGCAGCGCAGCCCTGACTAGCGGGAAACCCGGGGCCAACGTCCTGACTTTC

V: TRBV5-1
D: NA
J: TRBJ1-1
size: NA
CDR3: CASSLAGLQGNTEAFF
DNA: TGCGCCAGCAGCTTGGCCGGGTTGCAGGGGAACACTGAAGCTTTCTTT

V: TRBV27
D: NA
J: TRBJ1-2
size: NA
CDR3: CASSFVYLINYGYTF
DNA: TGTGCCAGCAGTTTCGTTTACCTAATAAACTATGGCTACACCTTC